These 11 T cell receptor beta chains were all obtained from the same sample, sequenced in a study of T cells expressing NK-cell markers. From the 5' RACE reads, TCRdb lists one entry per CDR3 protein and no DNA. This sample's table reports 200,000 to 300,000 distinct CDR3 sequences. What was sequenced was blood T cells: a sorted CD56 or NKG2C T cell subset, CD4+ or CD8+ T cells, or bulk PBMC T cells (not recorded which). These receptors originate from a man younger than 30 in good health.

The rearrangement uses TRBV6-6 and TRBJ2-7; TCRdb names TRBD2, which stays unverified in the absence of DNA. The CDR3 has 13 residues. The germline CDR1 and CDR2 sequences are MNHNY and SVGAGI (reference sequence). Here the CDR3 reads CASSYEGSYEQYF.

J is TRBJ2-1 and V is TRBV24-1; TCRdb returns TRBD2, unconfirmable since there is no DNA. This CDR3 has 17 amino acids. Looked up from germline, CDR1 is KGHDR and CDR2 is SFDVKD. Here the CDR3 reads CATSVSPSGRTYNEQFF.

This rearrangement joins TRBV3-1 to TRBJ2-1; TCRdb designates TRBD2, a call that cannot be tested without DNA. The CDR3 runs 16 residues. The germline V gene encodes CDR1 LGHDT and CDR2 YNNKEL (reference sequence). CDR3 sequence reads: CASSPRLAGGHREQFF.

The chain carries TRBV7-8 and TRBJ2-3; absent DNA, TCRdb's TRBD1 call cannot be checked. From germline, CDR1 is SGHVS and CDR2 FQNEAQ. The CDR3 runs to 15 residues. This CDR3 reads CASSSRLGGTYTQYF. The variable domain in full, with the rest retrieved from reference TRBV7-8 and TRBJ2-3, is GAGVSQSPRYKVAKRGQDVALRCDPISGHVSLFWYQQALGQGPEFLTYFQNEAQLDKSGLPSDRFFAERPEGSVSTLKIQRTQQEDSAVYLCASSSRLGGTYTQYFGPGTRLTVL.

The rearrangement joins TRBV7-8 to TRBJ2-3. The CDR3 sequence is 11 residues long. CDR1 is SGHVS and CDR2 is FQNEAQ in the germline V gene. The CDR3 region is CASSASLAQYF.

This sequence joins TRBV7-6 and TRBJ2-3; the D call from TCRdb, TRBD2, cannot be confirmed without DNA. Germline V gives CDR1 SGHVS, CDR2 FNYEAQ. The CDR3 consists of 16 residues. CDR3 sequence: CASSLGTSGTADTQYF. Drawing the rest from reference TRBV7-6 and TRBJ2-3, the complete variable domain is GAGVSQSPRYKVTKRGQDVALRCDPISGHVSLYWYRQALGQGPEFLTYFNYEAQQDKSGLPNDRFSAERPEGSISTLTIQRTEQRDSAMYRCASSLGTSGTADTQYFGPGTRLTVL.

J is TRBJ2-1 and V is TRBV11-2; with no DNA, the TCRdb D assignment of TRBD1 cannot be verified. Germline lookup yields CDR1 SGHAT and CDR2 FQNNGV. This CDR3 has 15 amino acids. CDR3 in amino acids: CASRNRDRDYNEQFF.

The rearrangement uses TRBV6-5 and TRBJ2-5. The CDR3 length is 14 residues. Germline V gene sequence: CDR1 MNHEY, CDR2 SVGAGI. The chain's CDR3 is CASSYVQKDETQYF.

V usage is TRBV6-1 and J usage is TRBJ2-1; the TCRdb D gene call, TRBD2, has no DNA to confirm it. In germline, CDR1 is MNHNS, CDR2 SASEGT. The CDR3 consists of 16 residues. The CDR3 sequence: CASSPSTGSSYNEQFF.

The rearrangement uses TRBV6-1 and TRBJ2-2. The CDR3 extends over 15 amino acids. Germline assignment: CDR1 MNHNS and CDR2 SASEGT. CDR3 sequence: CASRSGSVVTGELFF.

The chain has TRBV24-1 and TRBJ2-1; TCRdb calls TRBD2, which cannot be checked without DNA. The germline gives CDR1 KGHDR, CDR2 SFDVKD. The CDR3 is 15 residues long. CDR3 loop: CATSDRLVRGNEQFF.